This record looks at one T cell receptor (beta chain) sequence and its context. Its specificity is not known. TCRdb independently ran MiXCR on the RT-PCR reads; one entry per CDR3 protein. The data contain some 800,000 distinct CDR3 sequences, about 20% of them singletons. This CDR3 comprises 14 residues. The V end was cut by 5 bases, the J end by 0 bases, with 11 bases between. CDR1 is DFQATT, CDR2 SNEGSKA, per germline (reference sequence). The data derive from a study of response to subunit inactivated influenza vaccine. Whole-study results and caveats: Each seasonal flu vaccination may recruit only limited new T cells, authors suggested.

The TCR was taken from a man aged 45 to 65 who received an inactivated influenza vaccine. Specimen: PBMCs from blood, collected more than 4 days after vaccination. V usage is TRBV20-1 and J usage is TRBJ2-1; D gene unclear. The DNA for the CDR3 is TGCAGTGCTTCGGACCCGAGCTCCTACAATGAGCAGTTCTTC. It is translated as CSASDPSSYNEQFF.